This T cell receptor beta chain is drawn from a study of T cell changes during pregnancy in multiple sclerosis (dated by TCRdb to about 2019). Background on the whole study: Changes in the T cell repertoire over the course of pregnancy were examined in this study in women with multiple sclerosis.

To note about this clone: The clone's antigen remains unknown. It has no much larger one-base neighbor in the sample; base qualities were not kept.

Receptor amplification or capture employed the immunoSEQ multiplex PCR assay. TCRdb obtained this table from immuneACCESS and retained in-frame rearrangements with V and J assigned. These tables miss some clones; where compared with another copy, unresolved V genes account for less than half of the shortfall, and the remainder is unexplained. This sample lists approximately 89,000 clones; roughly 93% were detected once. About 0.8% of the sample is taken by the ten largest. Via the germline V gene (reference sequence), CDR1 is LNHDA and CDR2 SQIVND. V is pruned by 5 bases and J by 3 bases, leaving 4 bases of the junction without a gene match. The CDR3 contains 13 residues, cysteine and phenylalanine counted. The sequence is cut down to CDR3 DNA, 39 bases in frame from base 1.

The sequencing used peripheral blood, collected in the third trimester of pregnancy. The chain is assembled from TRBV19 and TRBJ2-7; 7 central bases correspond to TRBD2. The origin of this receptor is a female donor with multiple sclerosis, enrolled in a pregnancy study. The nucleotide sequence is TGTGCCAGTAGTCCGACTAGCCTCTACGAGCAGTACTTC. This encodes CASSPTSLYEQYF.